The source of this T cell receptor (beta chain) is a study of blood T cell repertoires in COVID-19. Study in general: PBMCs, B-cell-depleted T cells, or T cells provided the cDNA or gDNA that made up the material.

Repertoires were generated with immunoSEQ multiplex PCR, while TCRdb's copy carries only in-frame clones and drops some. Seen here are approximately 300,000 clones, 86% observed once, and the top ten hold 1.5% to 2%. Germline V CDR1 and CDR2: SGHTA, FQGNSA. With 5 bases removed from V and 10 bases from J, the gap between germline ends came to 24 bases. This CDR3 has 16 residues. The source of this sequence is a woman between 50 and 59 years old with acute or convalescent COVID-19. The sample taken for sequencing was peripheral blood. This chain connects TRBV7-2 to TRBJ2-1; D is possibly TRBD2 (7 bases). Written as DNA, the CDR3 is TGTGCCAGCAGCCCAGAAGGGGGAGGGGGTTTTGGGGAGCAGTTCTTC. Encoded protein: CASSPEGGGGFGEQFF.